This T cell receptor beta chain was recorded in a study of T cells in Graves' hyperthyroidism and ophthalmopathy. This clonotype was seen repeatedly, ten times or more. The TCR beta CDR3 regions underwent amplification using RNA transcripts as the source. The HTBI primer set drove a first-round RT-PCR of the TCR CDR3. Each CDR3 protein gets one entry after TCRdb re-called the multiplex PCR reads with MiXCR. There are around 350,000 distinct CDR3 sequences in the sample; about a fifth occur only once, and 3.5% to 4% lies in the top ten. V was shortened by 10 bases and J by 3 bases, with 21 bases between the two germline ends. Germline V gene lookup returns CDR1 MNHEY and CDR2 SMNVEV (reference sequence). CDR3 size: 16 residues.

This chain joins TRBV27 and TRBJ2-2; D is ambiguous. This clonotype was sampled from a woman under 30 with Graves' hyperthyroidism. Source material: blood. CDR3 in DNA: TGTGCCAACGGTTCTAGGTGGCCAGTGGACACCGGGGAGCTGTTTTTT. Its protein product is CANGSRWPVDTGELFF.